This is a list of T cell receptor beta chains from one sample in a study of cytomegalovirus exposure and HLA in healthy donors. Repertoires were generated with immunoSEQ multiplex PCR, while TCRdb's copy carries only in-frame clones and drops some. This table has 200,000 to 250,000 clones, about 81% appearing once. Sequencing was carried out using PBMCs. The receptors shown here come from a woman aged 55-69 years in good health and CMV-seropositive. Each CDR3 is given with its conserved first and last residue. Fields, in order: V gene, CDR3 length, clone size, J gene, D gene, CDR3 DNA, CDR3 protein. The D gene is left open where the match is weak. Expanded clones are given a class, and other clones once, few, many or no size at all.

TRBV7-9	13	.	TRBJ1-2	.	TGTGCCAGCAGCTTGGTTTCGACAGAAGGCTACACCTTC	CASSLVSTEGYTF
TRBV9	15	once	TRBJ2-1	.	TGTGCCAGCAGCGTAGTGGGAGCGGCCTACAATGAGCAGTTCTTC	CASSVVGAAYNEQFF
TRBV18	14	.	TRBJ1-5	.	TGTGCCAGCTCCCTTGGGGACAACAATCAGCCCCAGCATTTT	CASSLGDNNQPQHF
TRBV11-2	15	.	TRBJ1-4	.	TGTGCCAGCAGCTTCCGGACAGCAACTAATGAAAAACTGTTTTTT	CASSFRTATNEKLFF
TRBV6-5	13	.	TRBJ2-7	TRBD1	TGTGCCAGCAGCGTAATAGGGGGACAGAGGAAGTACTTC	CASSVIGGQRKYF
TRBV5-1	13	few	TRBJ2-5	TRBD2	TGCGCCAGCAGCTTCCGGGGAGGGGAGACCCAGTACTTC	CASSFRGGETQYF
TRBV7-6	16	.	TRBJ2-6	TRBD1	TGTGCCAGCAGCGGGACAGGGGGCTCTGGGGCCAACGTCCTGACTTTC	CASSGTGGSGANVLTF
TRBV7-9	16	.	TRBJ2-1	TRBD2	TGTTCCAGCAGCTCCAATAGCGGGAGCTCCTACAATGAGCAGTTCTTC	CSSSSNSGSSYNEQFF
TRBV5-1	15	.	TRBJ2-7	.	TGCGCCAGCAGCCCCCGTGGAAAGAGCGACTACGAGCAGTACTTC	CASSPRGKSDYEQYF
TRBV7-9	14	medium-sized	TRBJ1-4	TRBD1	TGTGCCAGCAGCCGGGACAGCAATAATGAAAAACTGTTTTTT	CASSRDSNNEKLFF
TRBV6-5	13	.	TRBJ1-1	.	TGTGCCAGCAGTTACTCGAACCTTCGGGGGTCTTTCTTT	CASSYSNLRGSFF
TRBV7-3	16	.	TRBJ2-1	TRBD1	TGTGCCAGCAGCTTCCTAAACGCCGGGACAGTAAATGAGCAGTTCTTC	CASSFLNAGTVNEQFF
TRBV29-1	15	.	TRBJ2-7	.	TGCAGCGTGGCTGGGCCTTTCGGGGGGCTCTACGAGCAGTACTTC	CSVAGPFGGLYEQYF
TRBV6-1	14	.	TRBJ2-1	.	TGTGCCAGCAGTCTACCACTAGGCTACAATGAGCAGTTCTTC	CASSLPLGYNEQFF
TRBV6-1	13	.	TRBJ1-1	.	TGTGCCAGCAGTGAAGCGCGGGGGCCTGAAGCTTTCTTT	CASSEARGPEAFF
TRBV6-1	14	few	TRBJ1-5	.	TGTGCCAGCAGGGCGGGTGGTAGCAATCAGCCCCAGCATTTT	CASRAGGSNQPQHF
TRBV15	15	.	TRBJ2-7	.	TGTGCCACAGGGGACTCCGGGACAGAGATGGACGAGCAGTACTTC	CATGDSGTEMDEQYF
TRBV28	13	.	TRBJ2-7	TRBD1	TGTGCCAGCAGAACAGGGGGTGGCTACGAGCAGTACTTC	CASRTGGGYEQYF
TRBV6-1	12	.	TRBJ2-7	.	TGTGCCAGCAGTAGGCGGGTCTACGAGCAGTACTTC	CASSRRVYEQYF
TRBV13	15	.	TRBJ2-7	TRBD2	TGTGCCAGCAGCCCTGGACTAGCGTACTCCTACGAGCAGTACTTC	CASSPGLAYSYEQYF